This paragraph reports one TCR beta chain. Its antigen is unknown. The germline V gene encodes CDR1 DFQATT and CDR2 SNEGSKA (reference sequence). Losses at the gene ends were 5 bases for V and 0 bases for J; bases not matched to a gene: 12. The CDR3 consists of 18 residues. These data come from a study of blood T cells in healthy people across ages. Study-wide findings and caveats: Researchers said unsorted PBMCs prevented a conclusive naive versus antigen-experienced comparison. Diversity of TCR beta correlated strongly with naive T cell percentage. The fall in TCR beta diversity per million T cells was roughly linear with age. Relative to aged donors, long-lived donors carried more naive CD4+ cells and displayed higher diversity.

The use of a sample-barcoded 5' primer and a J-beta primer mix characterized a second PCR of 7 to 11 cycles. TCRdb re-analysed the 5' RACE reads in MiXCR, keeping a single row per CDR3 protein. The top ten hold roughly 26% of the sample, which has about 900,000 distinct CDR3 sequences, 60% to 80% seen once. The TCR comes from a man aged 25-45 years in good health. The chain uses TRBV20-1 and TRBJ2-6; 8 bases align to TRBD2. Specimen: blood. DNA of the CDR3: TGCAGTGCTCCCCAAGCGGGGGCGTTTTTCTCTGGGGCCAACGTCCTGACTTTC. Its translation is CSAPQAGAFFSGANVLTF.